A single sample is the source of the 3 T cell receptor beta chains below, sequenced in a study of T cells in tumors after PD-1 blockade. The assay was immunoSEQ multiplex PCR, and TCRdb's table has in-frame clones only and misses some. The data show around 60,000 clones, roughly 75% seen once. The source material was PBMCs, sampled before anti-PD-1 treatment. Receptors were obtained from a human donor with basal cell carcinoma.

This clone was detected ten times or more. The chain carries TRBV10-2 and TRBJ1-3, with 7 positions matching TRBD1. Germline assignment: CDR1 WSHSY and CDR2 SAAADI. CDR3 length: 15 amino acids. Germline trimming cut 6 bases from V and 4 bases from J; bases unmatched to any gene: 9. The DNA of the CDR3 is TGCGCCAGCAGGCAGCCAGGGGGAGCGGGAAACACCATATATTTT. This sequence encodes CASRQPGGAGNTIYF.

This clone was observed a handful of times. Sequence at one end of the junction differs from germline and may be a read error. J is TRBJ2-7 and V is TRBV3-1 (or the pseudogene TRBV3-2); TRBD2 agrees at 7 bases. The germline gives CDR1 LGHDT, CDR2 YNNKEL (reference sequence). The CDR3 has 16 amino acids. CDR3 protein: CASSKEGWGGTYEQYF. CDR3 DNA sequence: TGTGCCAGCAGCAAAGAGGGCTGGGGGGGAACCTACGAGCAGTACTTC.

The rearrangement joins TRBV2 to TRBJ1-2; maybe TRBD1 (5 bases). Germline CDR1 and CDR2: SNHLY and FYNNEI. The CDR3 consists of 16 residues. V gave up 2 bases and J gave up 5 bases, with 18 bases separating them. CDR3 sequence (DNA): TGTGCCAGCAGTGAAAGAGCAGGGCCTAGTCGGTATGGCTACACCTTC. This translates into CASSERAGPSRYGYTF.